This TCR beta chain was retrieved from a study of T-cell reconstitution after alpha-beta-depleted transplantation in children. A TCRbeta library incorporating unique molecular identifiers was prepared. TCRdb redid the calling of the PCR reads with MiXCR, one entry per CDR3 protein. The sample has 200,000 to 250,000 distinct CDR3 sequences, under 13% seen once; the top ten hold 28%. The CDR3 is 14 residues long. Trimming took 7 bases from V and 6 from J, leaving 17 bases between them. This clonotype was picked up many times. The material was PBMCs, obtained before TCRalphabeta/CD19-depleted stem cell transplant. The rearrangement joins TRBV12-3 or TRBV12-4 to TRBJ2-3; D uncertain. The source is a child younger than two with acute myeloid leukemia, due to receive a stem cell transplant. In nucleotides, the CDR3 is TGTGCCAGCACCCCCTGGAGCATTAGGGATACGCAGTATTTT. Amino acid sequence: CASTPWSIRDTQYF.